The source of this T cell receptor (beta chain) is a study of shared clonotypes between healthy human individuals. The overall study: Ranging from 18 to 49 in age, donors were a couple of women and a few men. The study, taken as a whole, reports: Researchers sampled only blood; tissue repertoires likely differ.

Method: immunoSEQ multiplex PCR; TCRdb's copy keeps in-frame clones and lacks some. The top ten clones hold 13% of a sample with about 510,000 clones, 79% of them seen once. This clone was detected once. Its antigen is still unknown. The CDR3 loop spans 15 amino acids. V lost 6 bases, J lost 3 bases, and 8 bases stayed unmatched. Germline CDR1 MNHEY, CDR2 SVGAGI. This TCR came from a middle-aged woman in good health. Some clones in this sample may be carry-over from other donors' samples. The sequencing input was PBMCs. The chain carries TRBV6-5 and TRBJ2-5, with 9 bases lining up with TRBD1. DNA of the CDR3: TGTGCCAGCAGCCCTACAGACAGGGGGGAAGAGACCCAGTACTTC. Its protein is CASSPTDRGEETQYF.